This TCR beta chain stems from a study of blood T cell repertoires in COVID-19. Study summary: Whether acute or convalescent, the COVID-19 samples came from the United States, Italy and Spain. T cells, B-cell-depleted T cells, or PBMCs provided the cDNA or gDNA that served as material.

Only in-frame clones appear in the TCRdb table, and some are missing; sequencing was by immunoSEQ multiplex PCR. The profile shows about 330,000 clones, around 89% of them singletons. The receptor was derived from a woman in her fifties or sixties with active or convalescent COVID-19. The sequenced material came from peripheral blood.

The CDR3 is CASSEAGGSNQPQHF. The CDR3 DNA follows: TGTGCCAGCAGTGAAGCCGGAGGTAGCAATCAGCCCCAGCATTTT. This rearrangement joins TRBV6-1 to TRBJ1-5; D gene ambiguous. Trimming shortened V by 0 bases and J by 0 bases, and 6 bases separated the two germline ends. The germline CDR1 and CDR2 sequences are MNHNS and SASEGT. This CDR3 region has 15 residues.